The clone carrying this T cell receptor beta chain has ten or more counts. What it binds is not known. The entry originates in a study of CD8 T cells in ankylosing spondylitis. General study points: Before this, some motif variants had been reported in reactive arthritis synovial fluid and blood.

With molecular barcodes, quantitative 5'-RACE was used to make the TCR beta libraries. TCRdb processed the 5' RACE reads anew with MiXCR; each CDR3 protein has one entry. Of 200,000 to 250,000 distinct CDR3 sequences listed, under 30% are singletons. Germline V gives CDR1 SEHNR, CDR2 FQNEAQ (reference sequence). J was trimmed by 15 bases and V by 5 bases; bases with no gene match: 9. The CDR3 is made up of 12 amino acids. J is TRBJ2-1 and V is TRBV7-9; TRBD2 aligns across 8 bases. This clonotype was sampled from a male donor with ankylosing spondylitis or in good health (not recorded which). The sample consisted of blood, either unsorted or a sorted T cell fraction (not recorded which). In nucleotides, the CDR3 is TGTGCCAGCAGCCTCCGTGCGGGACTAGTGTTCTTC. Translating it yields CASSLRAGLVFF.